A selection of T cell receptor beta chains follows, all from one sample in a study of glioma-infiltrating T cells. MiXCR, run by TCRdb on the multiplex PCR reads, gives a single entry per CDR3 protein. The sample consists of some 93,000 distinct CDR3 sequences, 40% of them appearing once. The sample comprised glioma tissue, nonneoplastic brain tissue, or PBMCs (not recorded which). The receptors shown here come from a human donor with low-grade glioma or glioblastoma, undergoing nonglioma brain surgery, or in good health (not recorded which). Each CDR3 is given with its conserved first and last residue. D genes are given only for firm matches. The size entry is marked missing in some rows and otherwise reads once, few, many or a size class.

v_gene	d_gene	j_gene	abundance	CDR3nt	CDR3aa
TRBV4-1	TRBD2	TRBJ2-1	many	TGCGCCAGCAGCCAAGAGTTACTAGCGCCCTACAATGAGCAGTTCTTC	CASSQELLAPYNEQFF
TRBV19	TRBD1	TRBJ2-6	many	TGTGCCAGCAAAGGACAGGGAGGTACTGGGGCCAACGTCCTGACTTTC	CASKGQGGTGANVLTF
TRBV5-4	TRBD2	TRBJ2-5	few	TGTGCCAGCAGCTCACGCGGGGGGGCGACGGAGACCCAGTACTTC	CASSSRGGATETQYF
TRBV7-3	.	TRBJ2-5	many	TGTGCCAGCAGCTTCAGCGTTACAGAGACCCAGTACTTC	CASSFSVTETQYF
TRBV6-2/TRBV6-3	.	TRBJ2-2	.	TGTGCCAGCAGTGTTGAAAGGCGCGGGACCGGGGAGCTGTTTTTT	CASSVERRGTGELFF
TRBV6-4	TRBD2	TRBJ2-1	many	TGTGCCAGGCCCATACCTAGCGGGGGAATCCATGAGCAGTTCTTC	CARPIPSGGIHEQFF
TRBV20-1	.	TRBJ2-1	.	TGCAGTGCTCCCAACCGACAGTGCAATGAGCAGTTCTTC	CSAPNRQCNEQFF
TRBV27	.	TRBJ2-1	.	TGTGCCAGCAGTGTTCAAGACACAGATACGCAGTTCTTC	CASSVQDTDTQFF
TRBV6-1	.	TRBJ2-7	medium-sized	TGTGCCAGCAGTTTATCGAACGGGGGGCGGGGCGAGCAGTACTTC	CASSLSNGGRGEQYF
TRBV4-3	TRBD1	TRBJ2-1	many	TGCGCCAGCAGCCAAGGGGACAGGGGTAGTAATGAGCAGTTCTTC	CASSQGDRGSNEQFF
TRBV24-1	TRBD2	TRBJ2-1	.	TGTGCCACCAGTGATGGGTCCCTAGCGGGAGGTTCCTACAATGAGCAGTTCTTC	CATSDGSLAGGSYNEQFF
TRBV11-2	.	TRBJ2-1	.	TGTGCCAGCAGCTTCGTTCCCGGCCCCTACAATGGGCAGTTCTTC	CASSFVPGPYNGQFF
TRBV15	.	TRBJ1-1	many	TGTGCCACCAGCAGATCTCTGTCCGGGGTCTCTTATGAAGCTTTCTTT	CATSRSLSGVSYEAFF
TRBV6-1	.	TRBJ1-1	.	TGTGCCATAGGGGAGAGGGCGGTCGGCACTGAAGCTTTCTTT	CAIGERAVGTEAFF
TRBV29-1	.	TRBJ1-1	many	TGCAGCGCCGGGTTGAACACTGAAGCTTTCTTT	CSAGLNTEAFF
TRBV5-4	.	TRBJ2-1	many	TGTGCCAGCAGCTTGGAGGGTACCTACAATGAGCAGTTCTTC	CASSLEGTYNEQFF
TRBV24-1	TRBD2	TRBJ2-5	many	TGTGCCACCAGTGATCCGACTAGCCTGGAGACCCAGTACTTC	CATSDPTSLETQYF
TRBV28	TRBD1	TRBJ2-1	.	TGTGCCAGCATGGAATCCTACAGGGGACCGGGCAATGAGCAGTTCTTC	CASMESYRGPGNEQFF
TRBV24-1	.	TRBJ2-3	many	TGTGCCACCAGTGATGCCGGGCCGAGTCGCACAGATACGCAGTATTTT	CATSDAGPSRTDTQYF
TRBV4-2	.	TRBJ2-1	many	TGTGCCAGCAGCCGAGAATCTAACAATGAGCAGTTCTTC	CASSRESNNEQFF
TRBV27	TRBD2	TRBJ2-7	many	TGTGCCAGCAGTTATCACCGGACTAGCGGGACCTACGAGCAGTACTTC	CASSYHRTSGTYEQYF
TRBV6-2/TRBV6-3	TRBD2	TRBJ2-7	.	TGTGCCAGCAGCCTACTAGCGGGCCACGAGCAGTACTTC	CASSLLAGHEQYF
TRBV29-1	.	TRBJ2-1	many	TGCAGCGCCTCGGAGGGGGTCTACAATGAGCAGTTCTTC	CSASEGVYNEQFF
TRBV6-1	TRBD1	TRBJ2-7	many	TGTGCCAGCAGCCGGGACAGGGCGAGCTCCTACGAGCAGTACTTC	CASSRDRASSYEQYF
TRBV29-1	TRBD1	TRBJ1-2	many	TGCAGCGTTGACAGGACAGGGGGGCACTATGGCTACACCTTC	CSVDRTGGHYGYTF
TRBV28	TRBD1	TRBJ1-5	many	TGTGCCATCGCGACAGGGAAGGCTCAGCCCCAGCATTTT	CAIATGKAQPQHF
TRBV6-2/TRBV6-3	.	TRBJ2-7	.	TGTGCCAGCCTCCAAGGACTGGCGGAAGGGCCAAGTGAGCAGTACTTC	CASLQGLAEGPSEQYF
TRBV15	.	TRBJ2-7	.	TGTGCCAGCAGTGAAGGGATCTACGAGCAGTACTTC	CASSEGIYEQYF
TRBV9	TRBD2	TRBJ2-1	many	TGTGCCAGCAGCCCAAGAGGGCTAGCGGGAGGTGAGCAGTTCTTC	CASSPRGLAGGEQFF
TRBV2	.	TRBJ1-6	many	TGTGCCGGCGGTTTCGGGACCCCTTCACCCCTCCACTTT	CAGGFGTPSPLHF
TRBV5-1	.	TRBJ2-6	once	TGCGCCAGCAGGGAAGCATTGCACTCTGGGGCCAACGTCCTGACTTTC	CASREALHSGANVLTF
TRBV4-1	.	TRBJ2-7	.	TGCGCCAGCAGCCAAGCCCTAGCAAGAGGGGACGAGCAGTACTTC	CASSQALARGDEQYF
TRBV19	TRBD1	TRBJ1-2	many	TGTGCCAGTAGGTCGAGGGGGCAAGACTATGGCTACACCTTC	CASRSRGQDYGYTF
TRBV20-1	.	TRBJ2-7	.	TGCAGTGCGCTGGGGGGCCTTAGCGAGCGGTACTTC	CSALGGLSERYF
TRBV20-1	.	TRBJ2-5	.	TGCAGTGTTAGATACTTGGAGACCCAGTACTTC	CSVRYLETQYF
TRBV18	TRBD2	TRBJ2-7	many	TGTGCCAGCTCACCAAGTGCGGGAGGGCAAAACGAGCAGTACTTC	CASSPSAGGQNEQYF
TRBV5-1	TRBD2	TRBJ2-1	many	TGCGCCAGCAGCTTGGCCCAGCGGGAGGGTTACAATGAGCAGTTCTTC	CASSLAQREGYNEQFF
TRBV11-1	.	TRBJ2-1	many	TGTGCCAGCAGTCACAGGAGCCTCCCCTACAATGAGCAGTTCTTC	CASSHRSLPYNEQFF
TRBV5-1	TRBD2	TRBJ2-5	many	TGCGCCAGCAGCTTGGCCGGGACTAGCGGGATTGAGACCCAGTACTTC	CASSLAGTSGIETQYF